Each of the 18 T cell receptor beta chains below was sequenced from the same sample in a study of T-cell reconstitution after alpha-beta-depleted transplantation in children. The library targeted TCRbeta and was prepared with unique molecular identifiers. TCRdb re-derived calls from the PCR reads in MiXCR, one entry per CDR3 protein. This sample has a few hundred thousand distinct CDR3 sequences, with 13% found just once. The sequencing used PBMCs, mostly from graft donor cells, collected 360 days after TCRalphabeta/CD19-depleted stem cell transplant. The receptor set was obtained from a male patient between 10 and 17 years old who had a stem cell transplant for acute myeloid leukemia, so the T cells may come from the graft donor.

The rearrangement links TRBV10-2 to TRBJ1-5, with 9 bases aligning to TRBD1. Germline CDR1 and CDR2: WSHSY and SAAADI. This CDR3 spans 18 amino acids. V lost 6 bases and J lost 2; bases outside the gene matches: 14. CDR3 loop: CASSPGTGRLIGNQPQHF. The CDR3 DNA is TGCGCCAGCAGCCCAGGGACAGGGAGGCTAATAGGCAATCAGCCCCAGCATTTT.

This clonotype was detected many times. J is TRBJ2-1 and V is TRBV18; 7 nucleotides agree with TRBD1. Germline loops: CDR1 KGHSH, CDR2 LQKENI. The V gene end was trimmed by 2 bases and the J gene end by 7 bases; junction bases not matched to a gene: 20. This CDR3 has 19 amino acids. This CDR3 reads CASSPEASLTGPRLNEQFF. The CDR3, as DNA: TGTGCCAGCTCACCAGAAGCCTCCCTGACAGGGCCTAGATTGAATGAGCAGTTCTTC.

The rearrangement joins TRBV4-3 to TRBJ1-1, with 7 bases identical to TRBD1. The germline gives CDR1 LGHNA, CDR2 YSLEER. Trimming removed 0 bases from V and 5 bases from J; junction bases left unmatched: 6. This CDR3 is 15 amino acids long. DNA for the CDR3: TGCGCCAGCAGCCAAGACGACAGGGAAGGGACTGAAGCTTTCTTT. As protein: CASSQDDREGTEAFF.

The chain carries TRBV20-1 and TRBJ2-7, with D maybe TRBD1 (6 bases). This CDR3 has 11 residues. V was clipped by 6 bases and J by 4 bases, with 10 bases between them. CDR1 and CDR2 from the germline V gene are DFQATT and SNEGSKA (reference sequence). The CDR3 nucleotides read TGCAGTGCGCGACAGGTTTACGAGCAGTACTTC. Translated, it gives CSARQVYEQYF.

The chain carries TRBV6-5 and TRBJ2-7; D is uncertain. Germline V lookup: CDR1 MNHEY, CDR2 SVGAGI. The CDR3 has 15 amino acids. Trimming shortened V by 0 bases and J by 2 bases, and 11 bases separated the two germline ends. The CDR3 DNA sequence: TGTGCCAGCAGTTACTCGTTTCGGACGGCCTACGAGCAGTACTTC. Encoded protein: CASSYSFRTAYEQYF.

This clonotype was found many times. The chain links TRBV9 to TRBJ2-5; 9 positions agree with TRBD1. V lost 3 bases and J lost 4; bases outside the gene matches: 7. The CDR3 is 15 residues long. From germline, CDR1 is SGDLS and CDR2 YYNGEE. The chain's CDR3 is CASSARDREAETQYF. The CDR3, as DNA: TGTGCCAGCAGCGCCAGGGACAGGGAAGCAGAGACCCAGTACTTC.

V is TRBV9 and J is TRBJ2-2, with 7 bases matching TRBD1. The CDR3 has 15 amino acids. CDR1 is SGDLS and CDR2 is YYNGEE in the germline V gene. V gave up 0 bases and J gave up 4 bases; unmatched junction bases: 3. The chain's CDR3 is CASSVGAGGTGELFF. In nucleotides, the CDR3 is TGTGCCAGCAGCGTAGGGGCAGGGGGCACCGGGGAGCTGTTTTTT.

This clonotype has at least ten counts. CDR3 DNA sequence: TGCGCCAGCAGCTCTACTAGCGGGAGGGCCAACTACAATGAGCAGTTCTTC. Translation: CASSSTSGRANYNEQFF. This chain uses TRBV5-1 with TRBJ2-1; 13 bases are a match to TRBD2. This CDR3 spans 17 amino acids. Germline lookup yields CDR1 SGHRS and CDR2 YFSETQ. Trimming took 3 bases from V and 3 from J; bases not matched to a gene: 6.

About this clonotype: Because the CDR3 is missing its conserved closing phenylalanine or tryptophan, this is likely a read error. The V call is TRBV4-3, the J call TRBJ1-1; D gene unclear. The germline gives CDR1 LGHNA, CDR2 YSLEER. Between the trimmed V and J ends, which lost 0 bases and 3 bases, there was a span of 14 bases. The CDR3 has 16 amino acids. CDR3 coding DNA: TGCGCCAGCAGCCAAGATCTCGGTGCACGGGACACTGAAGCTTTCGTT. Its translation: CASSQDLGARDTEAFV.

This clonotype was seen ten or more times. The chain is built from TRBV24-1 and TRBJ2-2; TRBD2 might be the D (6 bases). V dropped 2 bases and J dropped 0 bases, with 9 bases sitting between them. The CDR3 sequence is 16 residues long. Germline V gene data show CDR1 as KGHDR and CDR2 as SFDVKD. As DNA, the CDR3 is TGTGCCACCAGTGATTCAGGAGGGCCGAACACCGGGGAGCTGTTTTTT. Protein sequence: CATSDSGGPNTGELFF.

This chain joins TRBV7-3 and TRBJ2-3; TRBD2 agrees at 8 bases. V shed 3 bases, J shed 0 bases, and the junction held 8 bases outside the gene matches. The germline CDR1 and CDR2 sequences are SGHTA and FQGTGA. The CDR3 has 17 residues. For the CDR3, the DNA is TGTGCCAGCAGCTTCCAGAGCGGGGGAAGGAGCACAGATACGCAGTATTTT. It is translated as CASSFQSGGRSTDTQYF.

This clonotype was counted ten times or more. The chain has TRBV28 and TRBJ2-7; D could derive from TRBD1 or TRBD2 (5 bases each). Germline V lookup: CDR1 MDHEN, CDR2 SYDVKM. Trimming cost V 6 bases and J 2 bases, with 14 bases left between them. The CDR3 totals 14 residues. The CDR3 DNA is TGTGCCAGCAGCCCTCGGGACCGTCCCTACGAGCAGTACTTC. Its protein is CASSPRDRPYEQYF.

The gene calls are TRBV5-6 and TRBJ2-7; D is uncertain. Germline V lookup: CDR1 SGHDT, CDR2 YYEEEE. Trimming took 4 bases from V and 6 from J, leaving 8 bases between them. The CDR3 runs 11 residues. CDR3 bases: TGTGCCAGCAGCATCGACTTCGAGCAGTACTTC. This gives the protein CASSIDFEQYF. Complete variable domain (other parts from reference TRBV5-6 and TRBJ2-7): DAGVTQSPTHLIKTRGQQVTLRCSPKSGHDTVSWYQQALGQGPQFIFQYYEEEERQRGNFPDRFSGHQFPNYSSELNVNALLLGDSALYLCASSIDFEQYFGPGTRLTVT.

This clonotype showed up many times. The chain employs TRBV3-1 and TRBJ2-7, with TRBD2 as a possible D gene (6 bases). The ends were cut back, 1 base at V and 7 bases at J, with 11 bases in the middle. CDR1 is LGHDT and CDR2 is YNNKEL in the germline V gene (reference sequence). The CDR3 loop spans 13 amino acids. CDR3 bases: TGTGCCAGCAGCCAAGCGGGGCTAGCGGAGCAGTACTTC. This translates into CASSQAGLAEQYF.

V is TRBV7-8 and J is TRBJ2-1; maybe TRBD1 (5 bases). The CDR3 is made up of 14 amino acids. Germline V gene sequence: CDR1 SGHVS, CDR2 FQNEAQ. Trimming cost V 4 bases and J 2 bases, with 9 bases left between them. The CDR3, as DNA: TGTGCCAGCAGCTACAGGAGACCCTACAATGAGCAGTTCTTC. Protein product: CASSYRRPYNEQFF. Together with reference TRBV7-8 and TRBJ2-1, the CDR3 gives the full variable domain: GAGVSQSPRYKVAKRGQDVALRCDPISGHVSLFWYQQALGQGPEFLTYFQNEAQLDKSGLPSDRFFAERPEGSVSTLKIQRTQQEDSAVYLCASSYRRPYNEQFFGPGTRLTVL.

This clonotype was seen many times. V and J are TRBV7-9 and TRBJ2-7; D is possibly TRBD1 (6 bases). This CDR3 has 16 amino acids. The V end was cut by 1 base, the J end by 0 bases, with 13 bases between. In germline, CDR1 is SEHNR, CDR2 FQNEAQ (reference sequence). CDR3 sequence (DNA): TGTGCCAGCAGCTTAGGTACAGGGTACCGCTCCTACGAGCAGTACTTC. It codes for CASSLGTGYRSYEQYF.

This clonotype was detected ten times or more. This chain uses TRBV5-1 with TRBJ2-7, with 8 bases aligning to TRBD1. The V segment lost 3 bases and the J segment 2 bases; nucleotides outside the gene matches: 1. The germline V gene encodes CDR1 SGHRS and CDR2 YFSETQ. The CDR3 is made up of 13 amino acids. The CDR3 loop is CASSYRGTYEQYF. In DNA form, the CDR3 reads TGCGCCAGCAGCTACAGGGGGACCTACGAGCAGTACTTC.

This clonotype occurred a few times. The chain recombines TRBV5-1 with TRBJ2-2; the match to TRBD2 covers 13 bases. Germline lookup yields CDR1 SGHRS and CDR2 YFSETQ. V lost 5 bases, J lost 6 bases, and 10 bases stayed unmatched. The CDR3 runs 17 residues. The chain's CDR3 is CASSTGLAGYLPGELFF. The CDR3 DNA reads as TGCGCCAGCAGTACGGGACTAGCGGGATATCTGCCCGGGGAGCTGTTTTTT.